The 7 T cell receptor beta chains below come from one sample, sequenced in a study of blood T cell repertoires in COVID-19. TCRdb's copy holds only in-frame clones and misses some; the assay was immunoSEQ multiplex PCR. The data hold approximately 200,000 clones, with over 80% observed a single time. Sequencing was performed on PBMCs or T cells enriched from blood (not recorded which). The receptor source for this set is a young man who had recovered from COVID-19.

The rearrangement joins TRBV3-1 (or the pseudogene TRBV3-2) to TRBJ2-5, with 11 bases that match TRBD2. The CDR3 contains 18 residues. V lost 0 bases to trimming and J lost 5 bases; unmatched junction nucleotides: 11. Germline-derived CDR1 and CDR2 are LGHDT and YNNKEL (reference sequence). The DNA for the CDR3 is TGTGCCAGCAGCCAAGATATCGCTAGCGGGGGGCCGGTTGAGACCCAGTACTTC. This gives the protein CASSQDIASGGPVETQYF.

This clone was counted only a few times. V gene TRBV7-9 combines with J gene TRBJ2-3, with 13 bases identical to TRBD2. The J segment lost 7 bases and the V segment lost 5 bases, leaving 6 bases of the junction unmatched. From germline, CDR1 is SEHNR and CDR2 FQNEAQ (reference sequence). This CDR3 contains 15 residues. The CDR3 loop is CASSVTGTSGNTQYF. DNA of the CDR3: TGTGCCAGCAGCGTTACCGGGACTAGCGGGAATACGCAGTATTTT.

The chain links TRBV19 to TRBJ2-7, with D unresolved. Germline assignment: CDR1 LNHDA and CDR2 SQIVND (reference sequence). V shed 0 bases and J shed 4 bases, with 16 bases lying between them. The CDR3 extends over 16 amino acids. CDR3 coding DNA: TGTGCCAGTAGTATAGATCCCGGTTTCGGTCCTTACGAGCAGTACTTC. Its translation: CASSIDPGFGPYEQYF.

The genes are TRBV11-2 and TRBJ2-7, with 7 bases identical to TRBD1. CDR3 size: 15 residues. Unmatched junction bases numbered 9, after V lost 4 bases and J lost 3 bases. Germline V CDR1 and CDR2: SGHAT, FQNNGV. The CDR3 here is CASSSLVTGVYEQYF. The CDR3 DNA reads TGTGCCAGCAGCTCCCTCGTTACAGGGGTCTACGAGCAGTACTTC.

This clone was recorded once. V is TRBV18 and J is TRBJ1-3, with a tentative D call TRBD1 (5 bases). Trimming stripped 5 bases from V and 0 bases from J, with 20 bases between. The CDR3 length is 18 residues. The V gene's germline CDR1 is KGHSH and CDR2 LQKENI. As DNA, the CDR3 is TGTGCCAGCTCATCGACAGCCATCTCTCACGGCTCTGGAAACACCATATATTTT. Its translation: CASSSTAISHGSGNTIYF.

This clone was detected once. The chain has TRBV30 and TRBJ2-2; TRBD1 matches 7 bases. Trimming took 0 bases from V and 6 from J; bases not matched to a gene: 7. The CDR3 has 15 residues. Germline loops: CDR1 GTSNPN, CDR2 SVGIG (reference sequence). CDR3 protein: CAWSVRQGLSGELFF. CDR3 coding DNA: TGTGCCTGGAGTGTAAGACAGGGCCTATCCGGGGAGCTGTTTTTT.

This chain's CDR3 is CASTQVSGMANEQFF. Here the CDR3 DNA reads TGTGCCAGCACCCAGGTTAGCGGGATGGCGAATGAGCAGTTCTTC. This chain uses TRBV9 with TRBJ2-1; 8 bases agree with TRBD2. With V trimmed by 6 bases and J by 7 bases, 12 bases remained unmatched. The length of the CDR3 is 15 residues. CDR1 and CDR2 (germline): SGDLS, YYNGEE.